Following are 27 T cell receptor beta chains from one sample sequenced in a study of CD8 T cells in Susac syndrome. RNA in amounts of about 0.5 to 1 ug was reverse transcribed with random hexamers. TCRdb reprocessed the immunoSEQ multiplex PCR reads via MiXCR and lists one record per CDR3 protein. Of fewer than 350,000 distinct CDR3 sequences in the sample, almost 85% were seen once. The sequencing input was CD8+ T cells from PBMCs. The receptors stem from a human donor with multiple sclerosis.

The chain employs TRBV10-3 and TRBJ2-1, with 7 bases identical to TRBD1. Germline V gene lookup returns CDR1 ENHRY and CDR2 SYGVKD. This CDR3 contains 14 residues. With 5 bases clipped from V and 2 bases from J, the junction kept 3 bases outside the gene matches. The CDR3 loop reads CAISRDSPYNEQFF. CDR3 DNA: TGTGCCATCAGTCGGGACAGCCCCTACAATGAGCAGTTCTTC.

The CDR3 protein is CASSPGRNINEQFF. The CDR3 nucleotides read TGTGCCAGCAGTCCCGGACGGAACATCAATGAGCAGTTCTTC. The chain uses TRBV6-2 or TRBV6-3 and TRBJ2-1; D remains unclear. CDR1 is MNHEY and CDR2 is SVGEGT in the germline V gene. V shed 5 bases and J shed 6 bases, with 14 bases lying between them. The CDR3 length is 14 residues.

The chain links TRBV7-9 to TRBJ2-1, with unresolved D. The CDR3 is 13 amino acids. The germline CDR1 and CDR2 sequences are SEHNR and FQNEAQ (reference sequence). Trimming cost V 4 bases and J 2 bases, with 6 bases left between them. The CDR3 loop reads CASSSEPYNEQFF. CDR3 coding DNA: TGTGCCAGCAGCTCTGAACCCTACAATGAGCAGTTCTTC.

The genes are TRBV19 and TRBJ2-7, with a tentative D call TRBD2 (6 bases). Germline V lookup: CDR1 LNHDA, CDR2 SQIVND (reference sequence). Trimming pared 2 bases from V and 5 bases from J, leaving 19 bases between. The CDR3 length is 16 residues. The CDR3 nucleotides are TGTGCCAGTAGTATACTCACCGGGGGACCAGGCAACGAGCAGTACTTC. Its translation: CASSILTGGPGNEQYF.

This chain links TRBV5-6 with TRBJ1-6; TRBD1 matches 9 bases. This CDR3 comprises 17 residues. Germline values: CDR1 SGHDT, CDR2 YYEEEE. V lost 0 bases, J lost 6 bases, and 7 bases stayed unmatched. In DNA, the CDR3 is TGTGCCAGCAGCTTGGCCTCGCCGGACAGGGGTAATTCACCCCTCCACTTT. Translated, it gives CASSLASPDRGNSPLHF.

In its sample, this clonotype was seen a few times. The chain uses TRBV7-2 and TRBJ2-7, with D hard to call. CDR1 and CDR2 from the germline V gene are SGHTA and FQGNSA. This CDR3 is built from 16 residues. Trimming left V 1 base short and J 3 bases short, with 16 bases between. In DNA form, the CDR3 reads TGTGCCAGCAGCTTAGTTGTCTGGACCGCAGACTACGAGCAGTACTTC. Its protein product is CASSLVVWTADYEQYF.

The chain links TRBV4-3 to TRBJ2-2; D uncertain. Deletions cut 0 bases from V and 16 bases from J, with 21 bases between. The CDR3 sequence is 15 residues long. The germline V gene has CDR1 LGHNA and CDR2 YSLEER. CDR3 sequence (DNA): TGCGCCAGCAGCCAAGACGCTTGGGGTGCCGCTCGACAGTTTTTT. Encoded protein: CASSQDAWGAARQFF.

This chain uses TRBV9 with TRBJ2-5; weak D call: TRBD2 (5 bases). Looked up from germline, CDR1 is SGDLS and CDR2 is YYNGEE. Trimming took 6 bases from V and 5 from J, leaving 17 bases between them. The CDR3 extends over 14 amino acids. CDR3 in amino acids: CASTREQSGETQYF. CDR3 coding DNA: TGTGCCAGCACACGTGAACAATCGGGGGAGACCCAGTACTTC.

V gene TRBV28 combines with J gene TRBJ1-1; no clear D gene. V lost 8 bases and J lost 4, with 11 bases in between. CDR1 is MDHEN, CDR2 SYDVKM, per germline. CDR3 size: 12 residues. In DNA form, the CDR3 reads TGTGCCAGCTCCGCCGATGGCACTGAAGCTTTCTTT. This encodes CASSADGTEAFF. Full variable domain (missing parts from reference TRBV28 and TRBJ1-1): DVKVTQSSRYLVKRTGEKVFLECVQDMDHENMFWYRQDPGLGLRLIYFSYDVKMKEKGDIPEGYSVSREKKERFSLILESASTNQTSMYLCASSADGTEAFFGQGTRLTVV.

The genes are TRBV11-2 and TRBJ2-7; D is uncertain. The CDR3 sequence is 12 residues long. The germline gives CDR1 SGHAT, CDR2 FQNNGV. With 7 bases removed from V and 3 bases from J, the gap between germline ends came to 10 bases. The CDR3 region has the DNA TGTGCCAGCACTCCAGGAAACTACGAGCAGTACTTC. It translates to CASTPGNYEQYF.

The rearrangement links TRBV10-3 to TRBJ2-1, with D possibly TRBD2 on 5 matching bases. The germline CDR1 and CDR2 sequences are ENHRY and SYGVKD. The CDR3 contains 18 residues. Trimming removed 0 bases at V and 3 bases at J, with 18 bases between. The CDR3 DNA sequence: TGTGCCATCAGTGAGTCGTTTTTGTGGGAGCCCGGCTACAATGAGCAGTTCTTC. This sequence encodes CAISESFLWEPGYNEQFF.

The chain's CDR3 is CASSLPGEGEEQFF. DNA of the CDR3: TGTGCCAGCAGCTTGCCAGGGGAAGGCGAGGAGCAGTTCTTC. This rearrangement joins TRBV5-6 to TRBJ2-1; the D gene is possibly TRBD1 (6 bases). The germline V and J ends were trimmed by 1 base and 10 bases, with 15 bases remaining between them. This CDR3 is built from 14 residues. Germline values: CDR1 SGHDT, CDR2 YYEEEE. The full variable domain, completed using reference TRBV5-6 and TRBJ2-1, is DAGVTQSPTHLIKTRGQQVTLRCSPKSGHDTVSWYQQALGQGPQFIFQYYEEEERQRGNFPDRFSGHQFPNYSSELNVNALLLGDSALYLCASSLPGEGEEQFFGPGTRLTVL.

This clonotype has just a few counts. The V gene is TRBV29-1, the J gene TRBJ1-2; D is uncertain. The CDR3 is made up of 11 amino acids. V lost 4 bases to trimming and J lost 2 bases, with 5 bases between them. Germline V CDR1 and CDR2: SQVTM, ANQGSEA. CDR3 coding DNA: TGCAGCGTTGTATCGAACTATGGCTACACCTTC. Translation: CSVVSNYGYTF.

The chain links TRBV25-1 to TRBJ2-7; D not resolved. Germline V gene sequence: CDR1 MGHDK, CDR2 SYGVNS. Trimming took off 5 bases at V and 5 bases at J, with 10 bases between the two ends. This CDR3 contains 12 residues. CDR3 in DNA: TGTGCCAGCAGTCCAGCTACGGACGAGCAGTACTTC. The encoded protein is CASSPATDEQYF.

The chain combines TRBV11-2 with TRBJ1-1; D unclear. Germline CDR1 and CDR2: SGHAT and FQNNGV. Trimming shortened V by 5 bases and J by 5 bases, and 15 bases separated the two germline ends. The CDR3 extends over 14 amino acids. The CDR3 is CASSGRTWLTEAFF. The CDR3 nucleotides are TGTGCCAGCAGCGGCCGGACGTGGCTTACTGAAGCTTTCTTT.

This sequence joins TRBV12-3 or TRBV12-4 and TRBJ1-2; D might be TRBD1 (6 bases). V lost 5 bases to trimming and J lost 0 bases, with 16 bases between them. The CDR3 sequence is 16 residues long. Here the CDR3 DNA reads TGTGCCAGCAGTCCCATAGGGGGATCGTCTAACTATGGCTACACCTTC. Amino acid sequence: CASSPIGGSSNYGYTF.

The CDR3 nucleotides are TGTGCCAGCAGCCAGGGGTCGGCGTGGGATGAGCAGTTCTTC. Encoded protein: CASSQGSAWDEQFF. This rearrangement joins TRBV3-1 to TRBJ2-1; D is ambiguous. CDR3 length: 14 amino acids. Germline assignment: CDR1 LGHDT and CDR2 YNNKEL (reference sequence). V gave up 3 bases and J gave up 8 bases, with 14 bases separating them.

The chain joins TRBV20-1 to TRBJ2-7; TRBD2 is a possible D gene (6 bases). The CDR3 covers 12 residues. Per the germline V gene, CDR1 is DFQATT and CDR2 is SNEGSKA (reference sequence). The ends were cut back, 5 bases at V and 7 bases at J, with 15 bases in the middle. The CDR3: CSAWRSLAEQYF. The DNA of the CDR3 is TGCAGTGCTTGGAGATCACTAGCTGAGCAGTACTTC.

The J gene is TRBJ2-7, the V gene TRBV7-6, with D perhaps TRBD1 (8 bases). Germline-derived CDR1 and CDR2 are SGHVS and FNYEAQ. The CDR3 totals 14 residues. V was clipped by 5 bases and J by 2 bases, with 13 bases between them. The CDR3, as DNA: TGTGCCAGCAGCGGGAGGGACAGGCCCTACGAGCAGTACTTC. This translates into CASSGRDRPYEQYF.

The chain carries TRBV24-1 and TRBJ2-2, with D unresolved. CDR1 and CDR2 from the germline V gene are KGHDR and SFDVKD. The CDR3 is 11 amino acids. Trimming cost V 6 bases and J 6 bases, with 4 bases left between them. The CDR3, as DNA: TGTGCCACCAGTTGGGCCGGGGAGCTGTTTTTT. Translation gives CATSWAGELFF.

This clonotype appeared a single time. This chain connects TRBV3-1 to TRBJ2-5; D remains ambiguous. Trimming took 3 bases from V and 4 from J, leaving 6 bases between them. Germline CDR1 LGHDT, CDR2 YNNKEL (reference sequence). This CDR3 spans 12 amino acids. CDR3 region: CASSHLRETQYF. CDR3 DNA: TGTGCCAGCAGCCACTTACGAGAGACCCAGTACTTC.

The chain couples TRBV14 to TRBJ1-2; D unclear. V lost 4 bases, J lost 4 bases, and 7 bases lay in between. The length of the CDR3 is 12 residues. The germline gives CDR1 SGHDN, CDR2 FVKESK. Written as DNA, the CDR3 is TGTGCCAGCAGCCTGAGGGCCTATGGCTACACCTTC. Encoded protein: CASSLRAYGYTF.

The chain links TRBV2 to TRBJ2-2; 7 bases agree with TRBD2. CDR1 and CDR2 (germline): SNHLY, FYNNEI. The V gene end was trimmed by 6 bases and the J gene end by 7 bases; junction bases not matched to a gene: 14. The CDR3 length is 16 residues. CDR3 protein: CASSHGDYPSYGELFF. The CDR3 DNA follows: TGTGCCAGCAGCCATGGGGACTACCCCTCTTACGGGGAGCTGTTTTTT.

V and J are TRBV2 and TRBJ2-7, with 7 nucleotides matching TRBD2. CDR1 and CDR2 (germline): SNHLY, FYNNEI. The CDR3 runs to 15 residues. V gave up 2 bases and J gave up 5 bases; unmatched junction bases: 9. The CDR3 region has the DNA TGTGCCAGCAGTGAAACTAGCGCCCAATGGGACGAGCAGTACTTC. Protein product: CASSETSAQWDEQYF.

The chain couples TRBV7-6 to TRBJ1-1; 9 bases fit TRBD1. V dropped 6 bases and J dropped 8; count of bases not matched to a gene: 10. Germline V gene lookup returns CDR1 SGHVS and CDR2 FNYEAQ. This CDR3 contains 14 residues. In DNA form, the CDR3 reads TGTGCCAGCAGTTCTCAGCCGGGACAGGGAGAAGCTTTCTTT. Protein sequence: CASSSQPGQGEAFF.

The rearrangement uses TRBV20-1 and TRBJ2-7; no clear D. The germline V gene has CDR1 DFQATT and CDR2 SNEGSKA (reference sequence). The CDR3 sequence is 14 residues long. V lost 3 bases, J lost 3 bases, and 15 bases lay in between. For the CDR3, the DNA is TGCAGTGCTAGCCAAGGTATAAAGGTCTACGAGCAGTACTTC. Its translation: CSASQGIKVYEQYF.

This clonotype was detected a few times. The chain recombines TRBV3-1 with TRBJ1-1; D is undetermined. V lost 2 bases to trimming and J lost 0 bases, with 13 bases between them. Germline V gives CDR1 LGHDT, CDR2 YNNKEL (reference sequence). This CDR3 region has 16 residues. The CDR3 reads CASSQHRSGMNTEAFF. DNA of the CDR3: TGTGCCAGCAGCCAACACCGGTCGGGCATGAACACTGAAGCTTTCTTT.